This T cell receptor (beta chain) was sequenced for a study of blood T cell repertoires in COVID-19. Study at large: Acute and convalescent COVID-19 samples came from the United States, Italy and Spain.

The assay was immunoSEQ multiplex PCR, and TCRdb's table has in-frame clones only and misses some. The sample shows 85,000 to 130,000 clones, 75% to 90% of them seen only once. V shed 6 bases and J 9 bases; nucleotides not matched to a gene: 6. The length of the CDR3 is 14 residues. Germline V gene data show CDR1 as MDHEN and CDR2 as SYDVKM. The chain carries TRBV28 and TRBJ1-6, with 9 bases fitting TRBD1. The TCR sequence derives from a man in his fifties or sixties with acute or convalescent COVID-19. The sample comprised peripheral blood. CDR3 coding DNA: TGTGCCAGCAGACCGGGACAGGGTGCTTCACCCCTCCACTTT. Translation: CASRPGQGASPLHF.